The 29 T cell receptor beta chains listed next were all sequenced from one sample in a study of blood T cell repertoires in COVID-19. The repertoire was sequenced with immunoSEQ multiplex PCR; TCRdb's copy has only in-frame clones and lacks some. This sample has about 370,000 clones; roughly 90% occur once, and the top ten carry about 3%. The sample was peripheral blood. Receptor source: a woman in her thirties with COVID-19, enrolled during active disease.

Details on this clone: This same CDR3 is encoded by further DNA sequences in the sample. The J gene is TRBJ1-2, the V gene TRBV6-5; possible D gene TRBD1, 6 bases. Germline lookup yields CDR1 MNHEY and CDR2 SVGAGI. The ends were cut back, 1 base at V and 4 bases at J, with 13 bases in the middle. The CDR3 runs 15 residues. The CDR3 coding sequence is TGTGCCAGCAGTTACTACCGCACAGGGAGCTATGGCTACACCTTC. This translates into CASSYYRTGSYGYTF.

This clone was recorded once. The J gene is TRBJ1-1, the V gene TRBV28, with D tentatively TRBD1 (5 bases). Between the trimmed V and J ends, which lost 5 bases and 8 bases, there was a span of 12 bases. The CDR3 length is 12 residues. The germline gives CDR1 MDHEN, CDR2 SYDVKM. This chain's CDR3 is CASSTWGGEAFF. The CDR3 DNA reads as TGTGCCAGCAGTACCTGGGGGGGGGAAGCTTTCTTT.

The chain is built from TRBV27 and TRBJ1-1; D gene uncertain. V shed 3 bases and J shed 1 base, with 6 bases lying between them. Germline assignment: CDR1 MNHEY and CDR2 SMNVEV (reference sequence). The CDR3 sequence is 13 residues long. The CDR3: CASSFVWNTEAFF. The CDR3, as DNA: TGTGCCAGCAGTTTTGTATGGAACACTGAAGCTTTCTTT.

V is TRBV4-1 and J is TRBJ2-7, with 8 bases lining up with TRBD2. The CDR3 consists of 17 residues. Germline trimming cut 1 base from V and 3 bases from J; bases unmatched to any gene: 11. Germline-derived CDR1 and CDR2 are MGHRA and YSYEKL. The DNA of the CDR3 is TGCGCCAGCAGCCAAGTAATCTCGGGGGGGACTTACTACGAGCAGTACTTC. Translating gives CASSQVISGGTYYEQYF.

The chain joins TRBV4-2 to TRBJ2-7; D perhaps matches TRBD2 (5 bases). The CDR3 covers 16 residues. Trimming stripped 0 bases from V and 0 bases from J, with 12 bases between. Germline CDR1 and CDR2: LGHNA and YNFKEQ. CDR3 bases: TGTGCCAGCAGCCAAGATAAGGAGGATTACTCCTACGAGCAGTACTTC. Protein: CASSQDKEDYSYEQYF.

The chain joins TRBV10-3 to TRBJ1-2; D might be TRBD1 (6 bases). Trimming pared 1 base from V and 7 bases from J, leaving 19 bases between. Germline-derived CDR1 and CDR2 are ENHRY and SYGVKD. This CDR3 has 16 amino acids. The CDR3 DNA reads as TGTGCCATCAGTGAGTGGGCCAGGGGTTCTGGAGTTGGCTACACCTTC. This gives the protein CAISEWARGSGVGYTF.

The J gene is TRBJ1-1, the V gene TRBV5-6, with D possibly TRBD1 on 5 matching bases. The CDR3 is 13 amino acids. Trimming removed 4 bases from V and 10 bases from J, with 17 bases in between. CDR1 and CDR2 from the germline V gene are SGHDT and YYEEEE. CDR3 DNA sequence: TGTGCCAGCAGCCAGAACACAGGAGTCCCAGCTTTCTTT. Amino acid sequence: CASSQNTGVPAFF.

This clone was counted a single time. The genes are TRBV28 and TRBJ2-5; D gene unclear. Trimming pared 4 bases from V and 2 bases from J, leaving 11 bases between. This CDR3 region has 14 residues. Germline lookup yields CDR1 MDHEN and CDR2 SYDVKM. This CDR3 is CASSSAAVQETQYF. DNA of the CDR3: TGTGCCAGCAGTTCCGCGGCAGTTCAAGAGACCCAGTACTTC.

The chain recombines TRBV7-8 with TRBJ1-6; 7 bases are shared with TRBD1. This CDR3 comprises 14 residues. Looked up from germline, CDR1 is SGHVS and CDR2 is FQNEAQ. With 5 bases clipped from V and 7 bases from J, the junction kept 5 bases outside the gene matches. Here the CDR3 reads CASSPRDRNSPLHF. The CDR3 nucleotides are TGTGCCAGCAGCCCCCGGGACAGAAATTCACCCCTCCACTTT. The variable domain in full, completed from reference TRBV7-8 and TRBJ1-6, reads GAGVSQSPRYKVAKRGQDVALRCDPISGHVSLFWYQQALGQGPEFLTYFQNEAQLDKSGLPSDRFFAERPEGSVSTLKIQRTQQEDSAVYLCASSPRDRNSPLHFGNGTRLTVT.

This rearrangement joins TRBV7-8 to TRBJ2-7; TRBD2 matches at 9 bases. J gave up 3 bases and V 3 bases, and 12 bases lay outside the gene matches. This CDR3 has 17 amino acids. CDR1 SGHVS and CDR2 FQNEAQ come from the germline V gene. This chain's CDR3 is CASSFPRGGGINYEQYF. CDR3 in DNA: TGTGCCAGCAGCTTTCCGCGCGGGGGGGGCATAAACTACGAGCAGTACTTC.

This clone was recorded only once. One end of the junction is discordant with germline, which a read error may explain. V and J are TRBV14 and TRBJ2-5; weak D call: TRBD2 (6 bases). The germline gives CDR1 SGHDN, CDR2 FVKESK. The CDR3 totals 12 residues. CDR3 bases: TGTGCCAGCAACCAAGGGAGGGAGACCCAGTACTTC. This codes for CASNQGRETQYF.

This sequence joins TRBV7-9 and TRBJ2-3, with D tentatively TRBD1 (5 bases). CDR3 length: 14 residues. The V end lost 2 bases, the J end lost 0 bases, and 6 bases lay between the germline ends. Germline V CDR1 and CDR2: SEHNR, FQNEAQ (reference sequence). This CDR3 reads CASSLQGSTDTQYF. CDR3 in DNA: TGTGCCAGCAGCTTACAGGGTAGCACAGATACGCAGTATTTT.

The genes are TRBV27 and TRBJ2-7; no clear D. V lost 3 bases to trimming and J lost 1 base, with 7 bases between them. The CDR3 runs 13 residues. CDR1 and CDR2 from the germline V gene are MNHEY and SMNVEV (reference sequence). The chain's CDR3 is CASSFGRSYEQYV. The DNA for the CDR3 is TGTGCCAGCAGTTTCGGTCGGTCCTACGAGCAGTACGTC.

The chain couples TRBV5-8 to TRBJ1-3; 7 positions agree with TRBD1. V gave up 5 bases and J gave up 0 bases; unmatched junction bases: 5. CDR1 and CDR2 from the germline V gene are SGHTS and YDEGEE. The CDR3 loop spans 15 amino acids. This chain's CDR3 is CASRRDSNSGNTIYF. The CDR3 DNA sequence: TGTGCCAGCAGGAGGGACAGCAACTCTGGAAACACCATATATTTT.

The J gene is TRBJ1-6, the V gene TRBV19, with D perhaps matching TRBD1 (5 bases). Per germline, CDR1 LNHDA and CDR2 SQIVND (reference sequence). V was trimmed by 7 bases and J by 1 base, leaving 11 bases between them. This CDR3 has 15 amino acids. For the CDR3, the DNA is TGTGCCAGTACTGAACAGGTATCCTATAATTCACCCCTCCACTTT. Residues: CASTEQVSYNSPLHF.

J is TRBJ1-1 and V is TRBV25-1; TRBD1 matches at 7 bases. The CDR3 has 14 residues. The J segment lost 4 bases and the V segment lost 6 bases, leaving 8 bases of the junction unmatched. CDR1 and CDR2 (germline): MGHDK, SYGVNS. The CDR3 sequence: CASSNRGPGTEAFF. CDR3 in DNA: TGTGCCAGCAGCAACAGGGGACCGGGCACTGAAGCTTTCTTT.

The chain employs TRBV5-6 and TRBJ2-2; 8 bases line up with TRBD1. The J segment lost 1 base and the V segment lost 4 bases, leaving 6 bases of the junction unmatched. The CDR3 consists of 16 residues. The germline V gene has CDR1 SGHDT and CDR2 YYEEEE. CDR3 sequence: CASSPLGTGNTGELFF. Here the CDR3 DNA reads TGTGCCAGCAGCCCCCTGGGGACAGGGAACACCGGGGAGCTGTTTTTT.

V gene TRBV2 combines with J gene TRBJ2-7, with 9 bases lining up with TRBD2. Germline CDR1 and CDR2: SNHLY and FYNNEI. The length of the CDR3 is 14 residues. Trimming at V came to 4 bases and at J to 0 bases, leaving 1 base not matched to a gene. The CDR3 DNA is TGTGCCAGCAGTGGACTAGCGGACTCCTACGAGCAGTACGTC. This sequence encodes CASSGLADSYEQYV.

The genes are TRBV5-4 and TRBJ1-6, with TRBD1 as a possible D gene (5 bases). Trimming took 4 bases from V and 6 from J, leaving 8 bases between them. Germline V gives CDR1 SGHNT, CDR2 YYREEE (reference sequence). The CDR3 contains 13 residues. In DNA, the CDR3 is TGTGCCAGCAGCACAGACAGTAATTCACCCCTCCACTTT. As protein: CASSTDSNSPLHF.

The rearrangement joins TRBV5-4 to TRBJ1-6, with D unclear. The CDR3 consists of 14 residues. The germline gives CDR1 SGHNT, CDR2 YYREEE (reference sequence). V lost 1 base, J lost 5 bases, and 7 bases lay in between. DNA of the CDR3: TGTGCCAGCAGCTTGTTGCAGGATAATTCACCCCTCCACTTT. This encodes CASSLLQDNSPLHF.

V usage is TRBV14 and J usage is TRBJ2-1; D not resolved. Trimming took 3 bases from V and 9 from J, leaving 15 bases between them. Per the germline V gene, CDR1 is SGHDN and CDR2 is FVKESK. The CDR3 is made up of 14 amino acids. CDR3 nucleotides: TGTGCCAGCAGCCAGATTTCGTTGGAGCCTGAGCAGTTCTTC. It specifies CASSQISLEPEQFF.

This chain uses TRBV7-9 with TRBJ2-7; D is perhaps TRBD2 (5 bases). Per the germline V gene, CDR1 is SEHNR and CDR2 is FQNEAQ (reference sequence). The V end lost 4 bases, the J end lost 5 bases, and 15 bases lay between the germline ends. The CDR3 contains 14 residues. The CDR3 DNA is TGTGCCAGCAGCTACGGGCCGCCCGGGGACGAGCAGTACTTC. Amino acid sequence: CASSYGPPGDEQYF.

This sequence joins TRBV6-2 or TRBV6-3 and TRBJ2-7; D is perhaps TRBD2 (6 bases). The length of the CDR3 is 16 residues. In germline, CDR1 is MNHEY, CDR2 SVGEGT. V gave up 0 bases and J gave up 0 bases, with 12 bases separating them. The CDR3 DNA reads TGTGCCAGCAGTTACTCCGGGACTCTCCCCTCCTACGAGCAGTACTTC. It yields the protein CASSYSGTLPSYEQYF.

The chain employs TRBV27 and TRBJ2-7; perhaps TRBD1 as D (5 bases). The CDR3 runs to 13 residues. Germline V gene lookup returns CDR1 MNHEY and CDR2 SMNVEV (reference sequence). The ends were cut back, 5 bases at V and 2 bases at J, with 10 bases in the middle. The CDR3: CASSQGRTYEQYV. As DNA, the CDR3 is TGTGCCAGCAGTCAGGGTCGGACCTACGAGCAGTACGTC.

The J gene is TRBJ1-5, the V gene TRBV7-9; D not resolved. This CDR3 spans 15 amino acids. The germline CDR1 and CDR2 sequences are SEHNR and FQNEAQ (reference sequence). V lost 5 bases and J lost 4, with 15 bases in between. DNA of the CDR3: TGTGCCAGCAGCGCCCGCGGCGCGGGAAATCAGCCCCAGCATTTT. Translation gives CASSARGAGNQPQHF.

The CDR3 spells CARNPETVQETQYF. CDR3 DNA sequence: TGTGCCAGGAACCCCGAGACAGTACAAGAGACCCAGTACTTC. This sequence joins TRBV11-3 and TRBJ2-5; the D gene is possibly TRBD1 (5 bases). The germline gives CDR1 SGHNT, CDR2 YENEEA. The germline V and J ends were trimmed by 9 bases and 2 bases, with 16 bases remaining between them. The CDR3 contains 14 residues.

The gene calls are TRBV6-6 and TRBJ1-5; D perhaps matches TRBD1 (6 bases). CDR1 is MNHNY and CDR2 is SVGAGI in the germline V gene (reference sequence). Trimming shortened V by 2 bases and J by 4 bases, and 9 bases separated the two germline ends. This CDR3 comprises 14 residues. The CDR3 sequence is CASSYDRSNQPQHF. In DNA, the CDR3 is TGTGCCAGCAGTTACGACAGGAGTAATCAGCCCCAGCATTTT.

The chain combines TRBV7-8 with TRBJ2-3, with a tentative D call TRBD2 (5 bases). V lost 7 bases and J lost 4, with 18 bases in between. The CDR3 totals 15 residues. Germline values: CDR1 SGHVS, CDR2 FQNEAQ. CDR3 bases: TGTGCCAGCAACCACCAACTAGTGACTCCAGATACGCAGTATTTT. This translates into CASNHQLVTPDTQYF.

The chain employs TRBV4-1 and TRBJ1-3; D ambiguous. The CDR3 contains 19 residues. Between the trimmed V and J ends, which lost 1 base and 5 bases, there was a span of 24 bases. Germline V gives CDR1 MGHRA, CDR2 YSYEKL. As DNA, the CDR3 is TGCGCCAGCAGCCAAGCGAGGAGGATGGGCGTCGGGAGTAGAAACACCATATATTTT. Its translation: CASSQARRMGVGSRNTIYF.